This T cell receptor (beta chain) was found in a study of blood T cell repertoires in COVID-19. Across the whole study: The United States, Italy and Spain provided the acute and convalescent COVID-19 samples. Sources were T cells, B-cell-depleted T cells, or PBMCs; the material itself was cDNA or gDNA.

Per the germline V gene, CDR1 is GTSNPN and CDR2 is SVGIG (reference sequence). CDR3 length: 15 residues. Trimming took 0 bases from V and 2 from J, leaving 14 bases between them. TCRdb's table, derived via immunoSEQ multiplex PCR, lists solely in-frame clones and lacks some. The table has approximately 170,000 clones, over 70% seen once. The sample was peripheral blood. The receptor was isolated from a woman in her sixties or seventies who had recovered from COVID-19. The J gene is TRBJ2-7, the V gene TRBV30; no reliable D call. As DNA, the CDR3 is TGTGCCTGGAGTGTACCGGGTGACTTCACCTACGAGCAGTACTTC. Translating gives CAWSVPGDFTYEQYF.